These 3 T cell receptor beta chains came from one sample sequenced in a study of shared clonotypes between healthy human individuals. CD8 cells regarded as naive lacked CD45RO, were positively chosen for CCR7, and omitted terminally differentiated effector memory CD45RA+ cells. Sequencing used immunoSEQ multiplex PCR; TCRdb keeps in-frame clones, though not all of them. The profile shows about 580,000 clones, nearly 98% of them singletons. Sequencing was performed on naive CD8+ T cells sorted from blood. These receptors all come from a man aged 30 to 45 in good health.

Comments on this clone: The junction and the germline gene differ at one end; a read error may be behind it. This sequence joins TRBV2 and TRBJ1-5; no reliable D call. This CDR3 contains 16 residues. CDR1 SNHLY and CDR2 FYNNEI come from the germline V gene. Here the CDR3 reads CASTEDGTRYNRPQHF. The CDR3 region has the DNA TGTGCCAGCACAGAGGACGGAACTAGATACAATCGGCCCCAGCATTTT.

V usage is TRBV6-1 and J usage is TRBJ2-7; D is perhaps TRBD1 (6 bases). Germline CDR1 MNHNS, CDR2 SASEGT. There are 16 residues in the CDR3. V lost 4 bases and J 7 bases, leaving 23 bases between the germline ends. CDR3 sequence: CASSGRLSGQKGEQYF. CDR3 sequence (DNA): TGTGCCAGCAGTGGAAGGTTATCGGGACAAAAAGGAGAGCAGTACTTC.

The chain carries TRBV25-1 and TRBJ2-1, with TRBD2 identical over 8 bases. The CDR3 loop spans 15 amino acids. Germline V gene lookup returns CDR1 MGHDK and CDR2 SYGVNS. The V segment lost 3 bases and the J segment 7 bases; nucleotides outside the gene matches: 8. The CDR3 DNA is TGTGCCAGCAGTGAGGAAACTAGCGGTGCGAATGAGCAGTTCTTC. Translating it yields CASSEETSGANEQFF.